One and the same sample provided the 15 T cell receptor beta chains below, sequenced in a study of response to subunit inactivated influenza vaccine (dated by TCRdb to the late 2010s). The library was prepared using RT-PCR. Sequenced using an Illumina HiSeq 2500. TCRdb passed the public sequencing reads through fastp at Q25 and MiXCR, retaining productive beta sequences. Merged by CDR3 protein, the rows form single entries marked with the most common genes and DNA. The sample table lists 500,000 to 600,000 distinct CDR3 sequences, around 11% of them with a count of one. The ten largest clones represent about a tenth of the sample. The specimen comprised PBMCs from blood, sampled on the day of vaccination. The source of these receptors is a man aged 50-59 years who received an inactivated influenza vaccine. Donor details come from another sample of the same person, matched by shared clones.

The chain is built from TRBV4-2 and TRBJ2-1; 16 nucleotides align to TRBD2. V lost 5 bases and J lost 5; bases outside the gene matches: 0. From germline, CDR1 is LGHNA and CDR2 YNFKEQ. This CDR3 is built from 15 residues. CDR3 in DNA: TGTGCCAGCAGCGGGACTAGCGGGGGGGACAATGAGCAGTTCTTC. This gives the protein CASSGTSGGDNEQFF.

This clonotype was picked up a small number of times. The V gene is TRBV6-6, the J gene TRBJ1-1; TRBD1 matches at 8 bases. The length of the CDR3 is 12 residues. V dropped 7 bases and J dropped 7; count of bases not matched to a gene: 5. Looked up from germline, CDR1 is MNHNY and CDR2 is SVGAGI (reference sequence). The CDR3 reads CASKGGQGEAFF. CDR3 DNA: TGTGCCAGCAAGGGAGGACAGGGTGAAGCTTTCTTT.

This clonotype has only a few counts. The chain uses TRBV6-1 and TRBJ1-3; tentatively, D is TRBD1 (6 bases). Per germline, CDR1 MNHNS and CDR2 SASEGT. CDR3 length equals 17 residues. The V gene lost 6 bases and the J gene lost 8 bases, with 26 bases spanning the gap. The CDR3 nucleotides are TGTGCCAGCAGCCGGAGGTCCAGACGGGGGGCAAAAGACACCATATATTTT. Protein product: CASSRRSRRGAKDTIYF.

Only a few counts were recorded for this clonotype. This chain joins TRBV5-1 and TRBJ2-3; 8 bases match TRBD1. Germline CDR1 and CDR2: SGHRS and YFSETQ. After removal of 1 base from V and 4 bases from J, the junction contained 5 bases not matched to a gene. This CDR3 contains 15 residues. The CDR3 protein is CASSLFQGAADTQYF. CDR3 nucleotide sequence: TGCGCCAGCAGCTTGTTCCAGGGGGCCGCAGATACGCAGTATTTT.

The V and J genes are TRBV5-6 and TRBJ1-1; TRBD1 is a possible D gene (5 bases). The V gene's germline CDR1 is SGHDT and CDR2 YYEEEE. Between the trimmed V and J ends, which lost 1 base and 1 base, there was a span of 11 bases. CDR3 size: 15 residues. For the CDR3, the DNA is TGTGCCAGCAGCTTGAGGCCACAGGCGAACACTGAAGCTTTCTTT. Its translation: CASSLRPQANTEAFF.

This clonotype was observed many times. The V and J genes are TRBV24-1 and TRBJ2-3, with 8 nucleotides matching TRBD1. This CDR3 spans 19 amino acids. From germline, CDR1 is KGHDR and CDR2 SFDVKD. The V and J ends lost 4 bases and 6 bases, in that order; junction bases with no gene match: 20. CDR3 protein: CATSDPSTGQGEFGDTQYF. The CDR3 DNA follows: TGTGCCACCAGTGACCCGTCAACTGGACAGGGTGAATTTGGGGATACGCAGTATTTT.

V usage is TRBV10-2 and J usage is TRBJ2-5; D is perhaps TRBD1 (6 bases). The ends were cut back, 2 bases at V and 7 bases at J, with 11 bases in the middle. The germline V gene encodes CDR1 WSHSY and CDR2 SAAADI. The length of the CDR3 is 13 residues. CDR3: CASSEGQPGTQYF. As DNA, the CDR3 is TGCGCCAGCAGTGAGGGACAGCCCGGGACCCAGTACTTC.

The table lists this clonotype with a few counts. V gene TRBV12-3 or TRBV12-4 combines with J gene TRBJ1-5; D is ambiguous. V dropped 5 bases and J dropped 7 bases, with 15 bases sitting between them. The CDR3 loop spans 14 amino acids. The DNA of the CDR3 is TGTGCCAGCAGTACCCGTGTCGGGGTCCAGCCCCAGCATTTT. Protein: CASSTRVGVQPQHF.

This CDR3 reads CASSKFRTNYNEQFF. In DNA, the CDR3 is TGTGCCAGCAGCAAATTTAGGACTAACTACAATGAGCAGTTCTTC. The chain uses TRBV21-1 and TRBJ2-1. TRBV21-1 is assigned pseudogene status. The length of the CDR3 is 15 residues.

This clonotype has more than one count but fewer than ten. V is TRBV29-1 and J is TRBJ1-1; the D is unclear. CDR1 and CDR2 (germline): SQVTM, ANQGSEA. The CDR3 runs 13 residues. Between the trimmed V and J ends, which lost 6 bases and 1 base, there was a span of 12 bases. The CDR3 spells CSVVNPTNTEAFF. For the CDR3, the DNA is TGCAGCGTAGTGAATCCCACGAACACTGAAGCTTTCTTT.

This clonotype was observed once. CDR3 sequence: CASSVGPGQIDSPLHF. DNA of the CDR3: TGTGCCAGCAGCGTGGGCCCGGGACAGATTGATTCACCCCTCCACTTT. The chain employs TRBV6-1 and TRBJ1-6, with TRBD1 matching 7 bases. This CDR3 is built from 16 residues. Germline assignment: CDR1 MNHNS and CDR2 SASEGT. V trimming: 6 bases; J trimming: 8 bases; junction bases outside the gene matches: 13.

The rearrangement uses TRBV20-1 and TRBJ2-7; 13 nucleotides line up with TRBD2. Per germline, CDR1 DFQATT and CDR2 SNEGSKA (reference sequence). The CDR3 runs to 16 residues. J gave up 3 bases and V 6 bases, and 11 bases lay outside the gene matches. CDR3 coding DNA: TGCAGTGCGGACGACAGACTAGCGGGGGGATTCTACGAGCAGTACTTC. Its translation: CSADDRLAGGFYEQYF.

V and J are TRBV12-3 or TRBV12-4 and TRBJ1-3, with D tentatively TRBD1 (5 bases). Between the trimmed V and J ends, which lost 8 bases and 4 bases, there was a span of 18 bases. The CDR3 extends over 15 amino acids. CDR3 sequence reads: CASVSHGGGGNTIYF. The DNA for the CDR3 is TGTGCCAGCGTCTCTCATGGGGGGGGAGGAAACACCATATATTTT.

The chain links TRBV11-1 to TRBJ2-7; 11 bases agree with TRBD1. Germline-derived CDR1 and CDR2 are SGHAT and FQDESV (reference sequence). Unmatched junction bases numbered 15, after V lost 5 bases and J lost 0 bases. The CDR3 consists of 19 residues. The CDR3 sequence: CASSPGWTGGSRSSYEQYF. The DNA of the CDR3 is TGTGCCAGCAGCCCTGGCTGGACAGGGGGCTCGAGGAGCTCCTACGAGCAGTACTTC.

There are a few counts of this clonotype. The chain carries TRBV4-2 and TRBJ2-1, with a tentative D call TRBD1 (5 bases). Per the germline V gene, CDR1 is LGHNA and CDR2 is YNFKEQ. There are 17 residues in the CDR3. Trimming removed 0 bases from V and 8 bases from J, with 20 bases in between. As DNA, the CDR3 is TGTGCCAGCAGCCAAGATAATAGTCAGCTCCTAGGGGATGAGCAGTTCTTC. Translating it yields CASSQDNSQLLGDEQFF.